The clone carrying this T cell receptor beta chain was counted once. The data were taken from a study of T cell changes during pregnancy in multiple sclerosis. TCRdb's copy holds only in-frame clones and misses some; the assay was immunoSEQ multiplex PCR. The sample holds approximately 83,000 clones, around 93% seen once. Trimming shortened V by 4 bases and J by 2 bases, and 19 bases separated the two germline ends. Germline V gene lookup returns CDR1 SGHNT and CDR2 YYREEE (reference sequence). CDR3 length: 16 amino acids. The sample here was peripheral blood, taken in the third trimester of pregnancy. The V gene is TRBV5-4, the J gene TRBJ2-7; the D gene is possibly TRBD1 (7 bases). The receptor's source is a female donor with multiple sclerosis, enrolled in a pregnancy study. The CDR3 reads CASSPPRQGGAYEQYF. The CDR3 DNA follows: TGTGCCAGCAGCCCCCCCCGACAGGGAGGTGCCTACGAGCAGTACTTC.